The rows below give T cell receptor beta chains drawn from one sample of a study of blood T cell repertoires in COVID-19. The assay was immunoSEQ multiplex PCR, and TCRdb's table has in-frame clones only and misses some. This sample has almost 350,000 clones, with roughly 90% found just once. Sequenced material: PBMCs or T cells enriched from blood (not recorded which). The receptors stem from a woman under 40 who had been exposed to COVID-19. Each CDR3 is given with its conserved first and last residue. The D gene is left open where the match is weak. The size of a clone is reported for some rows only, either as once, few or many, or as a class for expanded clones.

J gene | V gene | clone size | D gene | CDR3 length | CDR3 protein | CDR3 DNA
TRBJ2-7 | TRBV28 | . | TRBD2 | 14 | CASSLGGSAYEQYF | TGTGCCAGCAGTTTGGGGGGGTCCGCCTACGAGCAGTACTTC
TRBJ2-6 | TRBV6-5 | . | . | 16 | CASSYSKDIVANVLTF | TGTGCCAGCAGTTACTCGAAGGACATTGTGGCCAACGTCCTGACTTTC
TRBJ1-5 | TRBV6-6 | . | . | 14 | CASSYSRENQPQHF | TGTGCCAGCAGTTATAGCAGGGAAAATCAGCCCCAGCATTTT
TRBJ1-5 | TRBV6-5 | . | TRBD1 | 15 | CASSYSGTGGQPQHF | TGTGCCAGCAGTTACTCGGGGACAGGGGGCCAGCCCCAGCATTTT
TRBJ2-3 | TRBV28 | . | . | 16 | CASSLGTQPSTDTQYF | TGTGCCAGCAGTTTGGGCACGCAACCTAGCACAGATACGCAGTATTTT
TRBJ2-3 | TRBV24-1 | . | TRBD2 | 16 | CATSDLQAGDTDTQYF | TGTGCCACCAGTGATTTGCAGGCGGGGGACACAGATACGCAGTATTTT
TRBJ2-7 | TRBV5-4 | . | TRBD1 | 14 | CASSPGTDPYEQYF | TGTGCCAGCAGCCCCGGGACAGATCCCTACGAGCAGTACTTC
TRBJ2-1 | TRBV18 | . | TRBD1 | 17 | CASSPYSPQGAINEQFF | TGTGCCAGCTCACCATATAGTCCGCAGGGGGCAATCAATGAGCAGTTCTTC
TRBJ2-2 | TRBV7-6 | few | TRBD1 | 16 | CASSSRDRGRNGELFF | TGTGCCAGCAGCTCTCGTGACAGGGGGCGCAACGGGGAGCTGTTTTTT
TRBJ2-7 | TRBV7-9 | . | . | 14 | CASSPPLGSYEQYF | TGTGCCAGCAGCCCGCCACTAGGTTCCTACGAGCAGTACTTC
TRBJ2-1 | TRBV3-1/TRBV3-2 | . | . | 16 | CASTRGSASSYNEQFF | TGTGCCAGCACCCGGGGGAGCGCGAGCTCCTACAATGAGCAGTTCTTC
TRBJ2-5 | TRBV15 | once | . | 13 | CATSQGSQETQYF | TGTGCCACCAGCCAGGGTTCCCAAGAGACCCAGTACTTC
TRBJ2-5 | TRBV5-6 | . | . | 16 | CASSSPGHPYQETQYF | TGTGCCAGCAGCTCCCCGGGACACCCGTACCAAGAGACCCAGTACTTC
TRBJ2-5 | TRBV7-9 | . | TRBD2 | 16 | CASSLGASGIQETQYF | TGTGCCAGCAGCTTAGGGGCTAGCGGGATCCAAGAGACCCAGTACTTC
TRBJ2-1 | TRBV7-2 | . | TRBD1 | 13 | CASSLTRDRPQFF | TGTGCCAGCAGCTTAACCCGGGACAGACCGCAGTTCTTC
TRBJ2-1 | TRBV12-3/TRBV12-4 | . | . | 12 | CASTPGGLEQFF | TGTGCCAGCACCCCCGGGGGGCTCGAGCAGTTCTTC
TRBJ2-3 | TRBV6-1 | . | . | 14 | CASSEVGATDTQYF | TGTGCCAGCAGTGAAGTGGGGGCCACAGATACGCAGTATTTT
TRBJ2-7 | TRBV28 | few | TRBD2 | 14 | CASNPGRVPYEQYF | TGTGCCAGCAACCCCGGGAGGGTTCCCTACGAGCAGTACTTC
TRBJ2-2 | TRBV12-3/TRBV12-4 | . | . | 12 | CASSLEAGELFF | TGTGCCAGCAGTTTAGAAGCTGGGGAGCTGTTTTTT
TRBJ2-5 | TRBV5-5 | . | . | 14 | CASSRDFHAETQYF | TGTGCCAGCAGCAGGGACTTCCACGCCGAGACCCAGTACTTC
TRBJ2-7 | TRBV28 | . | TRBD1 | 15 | CASSPPGTGFNEQYF | TGTGCCAGCAGTCCCCCTGGGACAGGGTTTAACGAGCAGTACTTC
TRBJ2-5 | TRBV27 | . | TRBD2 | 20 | CASSLRGTSGRSNVLGTQYF | TGTGCCAGCAGTTTACGGGGGACTAGCGGGAGATCTAATGTTCTGGGGACCCAGTACTTC
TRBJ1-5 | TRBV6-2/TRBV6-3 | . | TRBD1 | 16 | CASSRDRGPSNQPQHF | TGTGCCAGCAGTCGGGACAGGGGGCCTAGCAATCAGCCCCAGCATTTT
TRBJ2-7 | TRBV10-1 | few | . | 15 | CASSELGAGSYEQYF | TGCGCCAGCAGTGAGTTAGGGGCAGGTTCCTACGAGCAGTACTTC
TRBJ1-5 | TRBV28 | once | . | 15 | CASSPPPDGGQPQHF | TGTGCCAGCAGCCCGCCCCCGGACGGCGGGCAGCCCCAGCATTTT
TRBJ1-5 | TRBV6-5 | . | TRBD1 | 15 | CASQGQGYSNQPQHF | TGTGCCTCTCAGGGACAGGGCTATAGCAATCAGCCCCAGCATTTT
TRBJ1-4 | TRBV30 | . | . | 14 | CAWSVPGSNEKLFF | TGTGCCTGGAGTGTACCCGGGTCTAATGAAAAACTGTTTTTT
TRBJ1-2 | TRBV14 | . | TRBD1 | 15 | CASSQRPGQDDGYTF | TGTGCCAGCAGCCAGAGACCGGGACAGGATGATGGCTACACCTTC
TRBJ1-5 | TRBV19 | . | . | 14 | CASSTIGRGQPQHF | TGTGCCAGTAGTACAATTGGGAGGGGGCAGCCCCAGCATTTT
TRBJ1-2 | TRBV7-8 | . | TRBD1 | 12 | CASSQGDYGYTF | TGTGCCAGCAGCCAGGGGGACTATGGCTACACCTTC
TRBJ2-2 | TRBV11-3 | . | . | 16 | CASSSRSSPSNGELFF | TGTGCCAGCAGCTCCCGGAGCTCTCCCTCGAATGGGGAGCTGTTTTTT
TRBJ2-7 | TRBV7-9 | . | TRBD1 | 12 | CASSLRQGEQYF | TGTGCCAGCAGCTTACGACAGGGCGAGCAGTACTTC
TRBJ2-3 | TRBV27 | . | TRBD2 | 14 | CASSQREESDTQYF | TGTGCCAGCAGTCAGCGGGAGGAATCAGATACGCAGTATTTT
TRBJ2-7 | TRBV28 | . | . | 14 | CASLSTVATGEQYF | TGTGCCAGCTTATCGACGGTAGCTACGGGCGAGCAGTACTTC
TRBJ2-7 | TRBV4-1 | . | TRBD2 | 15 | CASTADGTSTYEQYF | TGCGCCAGCACCGCGGACGGGACTAGCACCTACGAGCAGTACTTC
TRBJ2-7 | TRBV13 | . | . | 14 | CASSSRLPPYEQYF | TGTGCCAGCAGTTCCCGACTTCCCCCCTACGAGCAGTACTTC
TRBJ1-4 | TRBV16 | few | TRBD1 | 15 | CASSQSGQGLEKLFF | TGTGCCAGCAGCCAATCGGGACAGGGACTTGAAAAACTGTTTTTT
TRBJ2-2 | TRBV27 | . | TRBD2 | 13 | CASKREGVGELFF | TGTGCCAGCAAGCGGGAGGGCGTCGGGGAGCTGTTTTTT
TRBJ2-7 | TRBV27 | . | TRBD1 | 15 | CASSSIRDRGYEQYF | TGTGCCAGCAGTTCGATCCGGGACAGGGGATACGAGCAGTACTTC
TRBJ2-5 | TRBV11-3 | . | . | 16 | CASSSPPPGYQETQYF | TGTGCCAGCAGCTCACCCCCTCCGGGTTACCAAGAGACCCAGTACTTC
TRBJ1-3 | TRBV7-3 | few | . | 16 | CASSLSGTSPGNTIYF | TGTGCCAGCAGCTTAAGCGGCACCAGTCCCGGAAACACCATATATTTT
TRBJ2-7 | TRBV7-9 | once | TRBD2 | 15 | CASSPLAGSDNEQYF | TGTGCCAGCAGCCCATTAGCGGGATCGGATAACGAGCAGTACTTC
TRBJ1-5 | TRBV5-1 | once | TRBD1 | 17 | CASSLVPLTGSNQPQHF | TGCGCCAGCAGCTTGGTCCCCTTGACAGGGAGCAATCAGCCCCAGCATTTT
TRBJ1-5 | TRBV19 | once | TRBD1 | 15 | CASSIGQGGDQPQHF | TGTGCCAGTAGTATAGGACAGGGAGGAGATCAGCCCCAGCATTTT
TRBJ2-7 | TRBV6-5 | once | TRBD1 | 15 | CAARQGGSIFSEQYF | TGTGCCGCAAGACAGGGGGGGAGTATCTTTTCCGAGCAGTACTTC
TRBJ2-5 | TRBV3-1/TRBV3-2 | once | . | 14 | CASSQRMRQETQYF | TGTGCCAGCAGCCAAAGGATGCGGCAAGAGACCCAGTACTTC
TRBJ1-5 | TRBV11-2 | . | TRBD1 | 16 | CASSLGTGGPDQPQHF | TGTGCCAGCAGCCTAGGGACAGGGGGCCCCGATCAGCCCCAGCATTTT
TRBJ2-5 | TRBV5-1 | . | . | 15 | CASSLPTGLGETQYF | TGCGCCAGCAGCTTGCCTACAGGGTTGGGCGAGACCCAGTACTTC
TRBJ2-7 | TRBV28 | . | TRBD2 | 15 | CASSPGTSGSYEQYF | TGTGCCAGCAGTCCCGGGACTAGCGGGAGTTACGAGCAGTACTTC
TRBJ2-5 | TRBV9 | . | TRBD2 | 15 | CASSGSGRAKETQYF | TGTGCCAGCAGCGGGTCCGGGAGGGCGAAGGAGACCCAGTACTTC
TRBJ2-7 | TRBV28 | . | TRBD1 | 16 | CASSSTRQGPSYEQYF | TGTGCCAGCAGTTCAACCAGACAGGGGCCCTCCTACGAGCAGTACTTC
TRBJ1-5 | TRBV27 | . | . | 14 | CASSPDSANQPQHF | TGTGCCAGCAGTCCGGACAGTGCTAATCAGCCCCAGCATTTT
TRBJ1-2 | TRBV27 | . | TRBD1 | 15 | CASSFEQGALYGYTF | TGTGCCAGCAGTTTTGAACAGGGGGCCCTCTATGGCTACACCTTC
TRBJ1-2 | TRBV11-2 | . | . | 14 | CASSLARGAYGYTF | TGTGCCAGCAGCTTAGCCCGGGGTGCCTATGGCTACACCTTC
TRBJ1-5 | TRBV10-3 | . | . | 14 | CASAPRGLNQPQHF | TGTGCCTCCGCCCCCCGTGGCCTCAATCAGCCCCAGCATTTT
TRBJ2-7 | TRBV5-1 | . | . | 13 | CASSLDRSYEQYF | TGCGCCAGCAGCTTGGACAGGTCCTACGAGCAGTACTTC
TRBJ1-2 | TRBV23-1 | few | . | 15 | CASSPSRQPSYGYTF | TGCGCCAGCAGTCCGAGCAGACAGCCCTCCTATGGCTACACCTTC
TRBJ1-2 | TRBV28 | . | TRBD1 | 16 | CASSSHRGKANYGYTF | TGTGCCAGCAGTTCACACAGGGGAAAAGCTAACTATGGCTACACCTTC